The subject of this entry is one T cell receptor beta chain. Clones were sequenced by immunoSEQ multiplex PCR, and TCRdb holds only the in-frame ones, with some missing. This table has 40,000 or so clones, approximately 94% appearing once. Per the germline V gene, CDR1 is LNHDA and CDR2 is SQIVND (reference sequence). The V gene end was trimmed by 4 bases and the J gene end by 6 bases; junction bases not matched to a gene: 5. This CDR3 is built from 13 residues. This record comes from a study of preoperative IRX-2 immunotherapy in early breast cancer. As for treatment: preoperative locoregional IRX-2 cytokine immunotherapy. Samples came from a phase Ib trial of preoperative locoregional IRX-2 cytokine immunotherapy.

This clonotype originated in a human donor with breast cancer. The rearrangement joins TRBV19 to TRBJ1-1, with 7 bases lining up with TRBD1. The source material was tumor tissue, sampled after IRX-2 immunotherapy. In DNA, the CDR3 is TGTGCCAGTAGTACCGGGACAGTATCTGAAGCTTTCTTT. Protein sequence: CASSTGTVSEAFF.